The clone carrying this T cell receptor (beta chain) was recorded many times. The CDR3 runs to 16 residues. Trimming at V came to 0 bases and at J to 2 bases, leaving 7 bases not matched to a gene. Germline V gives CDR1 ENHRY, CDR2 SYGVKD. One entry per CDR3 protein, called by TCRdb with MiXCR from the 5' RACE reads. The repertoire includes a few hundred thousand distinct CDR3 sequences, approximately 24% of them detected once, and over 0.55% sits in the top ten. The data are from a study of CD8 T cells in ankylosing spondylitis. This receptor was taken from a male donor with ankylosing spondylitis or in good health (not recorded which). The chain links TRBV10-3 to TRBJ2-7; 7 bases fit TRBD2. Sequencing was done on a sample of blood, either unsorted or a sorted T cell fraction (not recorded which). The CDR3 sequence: CAISESGRGLPYEQYF. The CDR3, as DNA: TGTGCCATCAGTGAGTCTGGGAGGGGACTTCCCTACGAGCAGTACTTC.